This T cell receptor (beta chain) was sequenced in a study of cytomegalovirus exposure and HLA in healthy donors. The PCR ran on 60 Vbeta and 13 Jbeta primers. Sequencing used immunoSEQ multiplex PCR; TCRdb keeps in-frame clones, though not all of them. The sample lists fewer than 250,000 clones; approximately 80% were seen once. Whole-study findings and limits: Among the most significant clusters, several appeared linked to common viral pathogens in a later analysis.

This CDR3 is built from 15 residues. Trimming left V 6 bases short and J 1 base short, with 14 bases between. Germline CDR1 is MDHEN and CDR2 is SYDVKM. Of note for this clone: Its antigen remains unknown.

The receptor comes from a man aged 40-49 years in good health and CMV-seropositive. Sequencing was carried out using PBMCs. The rearrangement joins TRBV28 to TRBJ2-3; D possibly corresponds to TRBD1 (5 bases). CDR3 sequence reads: CASSSPDKRTDTQYF. The DNA for the CDR3 is TGTGCCAGCAGCTCACCGGACAAACGCACAGATACGCAGTATTTT. Filled out from reference TRBV28 and TRBJ2-3, the complete variable domain reads DVKVTQSSRYLVKRTGEKVFLECVQDMDHENMFWYRQDPGLGLRLIYFSYDVKMKEKGDIPEGYSVSREKKERFSLILESASTNQTSMYLCASSSPDKRTDTQYFGPGTRLTVL.